This T cell receptor (beta chain) originates from a study of blood T cell repertoires in COVID-19. Study at large: The United States, Italy and Spain supplied acute and convalescent COVID-19 samples.

In the source study's methods: Using reference gene primer amplification, nucleated cell counts were estimated. The assay was immunoSEQ multiplex PCR, and TCRdb's table has in-frame clones only and misses some. Clone size and V and J calls were adopted from that table, with D and trimming inferred from the DNA. Among 400,000 to 500,000 clones listed, about nine tenths were seen once. Trimming took 0 bases from V and 3 from J, leaving 9 bases between them. This CDR3 comprises 15 residues. Germline V lookup: CDR1 SGHNT, CDR2 YYREEE (reference sequence). The sequence came from a woman in her 30s with active or convalescent COVID-19. The source material was peripheral blood. This chain links TRBV5-4 with TRBJ1-4; unclear D gene. For the CDR3, the DNA is TGTGCCAGCAGCTTGGACTTTGTTCCTAATGAAAAACTGTTTTTT. Amino acids: CASSLDFVPNEKLFF.